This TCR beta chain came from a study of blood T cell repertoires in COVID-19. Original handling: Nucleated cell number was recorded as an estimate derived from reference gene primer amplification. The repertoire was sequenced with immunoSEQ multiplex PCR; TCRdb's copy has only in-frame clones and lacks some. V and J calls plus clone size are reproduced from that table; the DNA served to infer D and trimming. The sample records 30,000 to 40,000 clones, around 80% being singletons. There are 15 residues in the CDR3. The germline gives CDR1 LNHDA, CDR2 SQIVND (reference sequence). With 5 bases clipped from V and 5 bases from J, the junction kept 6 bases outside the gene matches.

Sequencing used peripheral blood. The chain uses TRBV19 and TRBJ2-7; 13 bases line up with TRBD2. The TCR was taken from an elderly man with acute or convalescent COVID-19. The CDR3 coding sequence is TGTGCCAGTAGTTTCCGGACTAGCGGGAGTAACGAGCAGTACTTC. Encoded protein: CASSFRTSGSNEQYF.